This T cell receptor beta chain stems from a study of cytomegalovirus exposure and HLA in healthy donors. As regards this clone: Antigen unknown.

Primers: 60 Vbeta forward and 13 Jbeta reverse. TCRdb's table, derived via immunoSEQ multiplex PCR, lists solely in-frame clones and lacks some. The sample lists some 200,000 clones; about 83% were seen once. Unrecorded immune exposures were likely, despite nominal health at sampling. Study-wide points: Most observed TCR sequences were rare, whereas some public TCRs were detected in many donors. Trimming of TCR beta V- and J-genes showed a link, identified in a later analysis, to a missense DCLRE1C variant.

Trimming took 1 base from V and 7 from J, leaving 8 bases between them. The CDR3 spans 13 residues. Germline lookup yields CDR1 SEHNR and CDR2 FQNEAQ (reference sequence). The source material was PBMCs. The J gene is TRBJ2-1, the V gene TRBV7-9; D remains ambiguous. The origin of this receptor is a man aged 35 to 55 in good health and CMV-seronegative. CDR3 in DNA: TGTGCCAGCAGCTTAGTAACCAGTAATGAGCAGTTCTTC. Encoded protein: CASSLVTSNEQFF.